These 16 T cell receptor beta chains originate from one sample sequenced in a study of shared clonotypes between healthy human individuals. Sequenced by immunoSEQ multiplex PCR; TCRdb stores in-frame clones only, minus some. The sample carries hundreds of thousands of clones, around two thirds recorded once. The sample comprised memory CD4+ T cells sorted from blood. Subset reported: CD45RA-negative fraction. The receptors shown here come from a woman in her 30s in good health.

This clone was seen just once. V is TRBV6-4 and J is TRBJ1-1, with D tentatively TRBD1 (5 bases). This CDR3 is built from 15 residues. Trimming shortened V by 4 bases and J by 5 bases, and 17 bases separated the two germline ends. CDR1 MRHNA and CDR2 SNTAGT come from the germline V gene. CDR3 sequence reads: CASSGPPGGGTEAFF. DNA of the CDR3: TGTGCCAGCAGTGGCCCGCCTGGGGGAGGGACTGAAGCTTTCTTT.

This clone was seen only a few times. The V gene is TRBV28, the J gene TRBJ2-7, with 10 bases matching TRBD2. Trimming took 0 bases from V and 0 from J; bases not matched to a gene: 8. The V gene's germline CDR1 is MDHEN and CDR2 SYDVKM. This CDR3 is 18 amino acids long. As DNA, the CDR3 is TGTGCCAGCAGTTTATGGCCTCCTCGACTAGCGGGCTCCTACGAGCAGTACTTC. This gives the protein CASSLWPPRLAGSYEQYF.

The V and J genes are TRBV6-6 and TRBJ1-2; maybe TRBD1 (5 bases). V lost 6 bases and J lost 4, with 12 bases in between. The CDR3 spans 13 residues. Per the germline V gene, CDR1 is MNHNY and CDR2 is SVGAGI (reference sequence). CDR3 sequence reads: CASRSIQGYGYTF. DNA of the CDR3: TGTGCCAGCAGATCAATTCAGGGCTATGGCTACACCTTC.

The V gene is TRBV19, the J gene TRBJ2-1; 15 bases fit TRBD2. V gave up 5 bases and J gave up 9 bases; unmatched junction bases: 14. Germline V gene lookup returns CDR1 LNHDA and CDR2 SQIVND (reference sequence). The CDR3 loop spans 18 amino acids. CDR3 nucleotide sequence: TGTGCCAGTAGTCCGGGACTAGCGGGAGGAAGGGGGCGTAGTGAGCAGTTCTTC. It translates to CASSPGLAGGRGRSEQFF.

The chain has TRBV9 and TRBJ2-2; the D is unclear. The CDR3 sequence is 15 residues long. The V end lost 3 bases, the J end lost 4 bases, and 13 bases lay between the germline ends. CDR1 and CDR2 from the germline V gene are SGDLS and YYNGEE. CDR3 DNA: TGTGCCAGCAGCGGCCGTAGACGATCCACCGGGGAGCTGTTTTTT. It codes for CASSGRRRSTGELFF.

This clone was seen a single time. The sample contains more than one DNA sequence encoding this CDR3. This chain joins TRBV13 and TRBJ2-5, with 11 bases fitting TRBD1. CDR3 length equals 14 residues. The trim removed 5 bases at V and 5 bases at J, leaving 4 bases unmatched. Germline lookup yields CDR1 PRHDT and CDR2 FYEKMQ (reference sequence). The CDR3 loop reads CASSPGTGGETQYF. DNA for the CDR3: TGTGCCAGCAGCCCCGGGACAGGGGGGGAGACCCAGTACTTC. The complete variable domain, with remaining parts taken from reference TRBV13 and TRBJ2-5, reads AAGVIQSPRHLIKEKRETATLKCYPIPRHDTVYWYQQGPGQDPQFLISFYEKMQSDKGSIPDRFSAQQFSDYHSELNMSSLELGDSALYFCASSPGTGGETQYFGPGTRLLVL.

The chain is built from TRBV7-9 and TRBJ2-7, with 8 bases matching TRBD1. The trim removed 5 bases at V and 2 bases at J, leaving 5 bases unmatched. The germline gives CDR1 SEHNR, CDR2 FQNEAQ (reference sequence). The CDR3 length is 14 residues. The CDR3 sequence: CASSRGQGPYEQYF. The CDR3 DNA sequence: TGTGCCAGCAGCAGAGGACAGGGACCCTACGAGCAGTACTTC.

V usage is TRBV6-1 and J usage is TRBJ2-2, with 7 bases identical to TRBD1. The V and J ends lost 6 bases and 6 bases, in that order; junction bases with no gene match: 7. Germline CDR1 reads MNHNS; CDR2 reads SASEGT. The CDR3 covers 14 residues. CDR3 protein: CASRPTGLAGELFF. The DNA of the CDR3 is TGTGCCAGCAGACCGACAGGGTTGGCCGGGGAGCTGTTTTTT.

The chain combines TRBV28 with TRBJ1-4; no clear D. V was pared by 3 bases and J by 4 bases, with 12 bases between. The CDR3 has 15 amino acids. Germline-derived CDR1 and CDR2 are MDHEN and SYDVKM. The CDR3 nucleotides read TGTGCCAGCAGTTTTTTTGCGGGATTTAATGAAAAACTGTTTTTT. This codes for CASSFFAGFNEKLFF.

The rearrangement joins TRBV5-8 to TRBJ1-5; D is unclear. CDR3 length: 14 amino acids. V was cut by 4 bases and J by 0 bases, with 8 bases left in between. CDR1 is SGHTS, CDR2 YDEGEE, per germline. DNA for the CDR3: TGTGCCAGCAGCCTCTGGAATAGCAATCAGCCCCAGCATTTT. Translating it yields CASSLWNSNQPQHF.

CDR3 nucleotides: TGTGCCAGCAGTCGTCAACAGGGGGTCGACGAGCAGTACTTC. Protein product: CASSRQQGVDEQYF. The chain uses TRBV28 and TRBJ2-7; 8 bases map to TRBD1. The CDR3 length is 14 residues. V lost 5 bases and J lost 5; bases outside the gene matches: 8. Germline V CDR1 and CDR2: MDHEN, SYDVKM.

V and J are TRBV14 and TRBJ1-3; weak D call: TRBD1 (5 bases). The length of the CDR3 is 15 residues. V lost 1 base, J lost 1 base, and 8 bases lay in between. Germline lookup yields CDR1 SGHDN and CDR2 FVKESK. The chain's CDR3 is CASSQVRGSGNTIYF. CDR3 nucleotide sequence: TGTGCCAGCAGCCAAGTACGGGGGTCTGGAAACACCATATATTTT.

In DNA form, the CDR3 reads TGTGCCAGCCGACAGGGGAACACCGGGGAGCTGTTTTTT. It translates to CASRQGNTGELFF. The genes are TRBV7-3 and TRBJ2-2; 7 bases map to TRBD1. Germline CDR1 is SGHTA and CDR2 is FQGTGA. The CDR3 is 13 amino acids. Trimming cost V 8 bases and J 1 base; bases outside gene matches: 1. The full variable domain, completed using reference TRBV7-3 and TRBJ2-2, is GAGVSQTPSNKVTEKGKYVELRCDPISGHTALYWYRQSLGQGPEFLIYFQGTGAADDSGLPNDRFFAVRPEGSVSTLKIQRTERGDSAVYLCASRQGNTGELFFGEGSRLTVL.

The rearrangement uses TRBV7-6 and TRBJ2-1, with 10 bases matching TRBD2. The germline V gene encodes CDR1 SGHVS and CDR2 FNYEAQ. Losses at the gene ends were 1 base for V and 9 bases for J; bases not matched to a gene: 15. CDR3 length: 18 amino acids. Here the CDR3 DNA reads TGTGCCAGCAGCTTAGAGGCGAGTCTAGCGGGAGCGGTTGGTGAGCAGTTCTTC. It specifies CASSLEASLAGAVGEQFF. Complete variable domain (other parts from reference TRBV7-6 and TRBJ2-1): GAGVSQSPRYKVTKRGQDVALRCDPISGHVSLYWYRQALGQGPEFLTYFNYEAQQDKSGLPNDRFSAERPEGSISTLTIQRTEQRDSAMYRCASSLEASLAGAVGEQFFGPGTRLTVL.

The V call is TRBV18, the J call TRBJ2-1, with D possibly TRBD2 on 5 matching bases. Trimming took 0 bases from V and 6 from J, leaving 15 bases between them. Germline-derived CDR1 and CDR2 are KGHSH and LQKENI. The CDR3 length is 16 residues. CDR3 sequence reads: CASSPPGAQRANEQFF. Written as DNA, the CDR3 is TGTGCCAGCTCACCACCGGGAGCCCAAAGGGCCAATGAGCAGTTCTTC.

In the case of this clone: Possible read error: a much larger clone is one base away. The chain recombines TRBV7-3 with TRBJ1-1; D uncertain. The CDR3 is 14 amino acids. Trimming cost V 0 bases and J 1 base, with 6 bases left between them. Germline CDR1 and CDR2: SGHTA and FQGTGA. The CDR3 DNA is TGTGCCAGCAGCTTAACCCCGAAGAACACTGAAGCTTTCTTT. Translated, it gives CASSLTPKNTEAFF.